This T cell receptor beta chain originates from a study of radiotherapy plus CTLA-4 blockade in lung cancer. This table comes from immunoSEQ multiplex PCR, and its TCRdb copy is limited to in-frame clones, with some not included. The sample holds 95,000 to 150,000 clones; about 87% are singletons and the top ten take 6.9%. With 1 base clipped from V and 4 bases from J, the junction kept 2 bases outside the gene matches. CDR3 size: 14 residues. Germline-derived CDR1 and CDR2 are LGHNA and YNFKEQ. V usage is TRBV4-2 and J usage is TRBJ2-5, with 8 bases matching TRBD2. The sequence was obtained from a human donor with non-small cell lung cancer that progressed on radiotherapy plus ipilimumab. This material consisted of peripheral blood, taken from a patient treated with radiotherapy plus ipilimumab. CDR3 sequence reads: CASSQGLARETQYF. For the CDR3, the DNA is TGTGCCAGCAGCCAAGGACTAGCGAGAGAGACCCAGTACTTC.